This TCR beta chain emerged from a study of T cell responses to AZD1222 COVID-19 vaccine. About the research overall: It was second doses at about 4 or about 12 weeks that were pooled. General study points: Donors, mostly white British, included more females; clonal diversity was possibly underestimated. Only after the peak T cell response were repertoires sampled. Vaccine-associated CD4 TCRs spanned spike, dominant at 160-218 and 743-854.

With respect to this clone: The target antigen is unknown.

The protocol was immunoSEQ multiplex PCR, while the TCRdb copy is restricted to in-frame clones and leaves out a portion. The sample contains about 120,000 clones, just under 95% of which appear only once. Germline V gene sequence: CDR1 LGHDT, CDR2 YNNKEL (reference sequence). The trim removed 1 base at V and 11 bases at J, leaving 9 bases unmatched. The CDR3 is made up of 15 amino acids. J is TRBJ2-1 and V is TRBV3-1 (or the pseudogene TRBV3-2); 9 bases fit TRBD2. This sample comprised peripheral blood, obtained on day 0 of AZD1222 vaccination. The TCR originated in an adult in good health. Written as DNA, the CDR3 is TGTGCCAGCAGCCAAGGGTGGGTAGCGGGGGCTAAGCAGTTCTTC. It is translated as CASSQGWVAGAKQFF.